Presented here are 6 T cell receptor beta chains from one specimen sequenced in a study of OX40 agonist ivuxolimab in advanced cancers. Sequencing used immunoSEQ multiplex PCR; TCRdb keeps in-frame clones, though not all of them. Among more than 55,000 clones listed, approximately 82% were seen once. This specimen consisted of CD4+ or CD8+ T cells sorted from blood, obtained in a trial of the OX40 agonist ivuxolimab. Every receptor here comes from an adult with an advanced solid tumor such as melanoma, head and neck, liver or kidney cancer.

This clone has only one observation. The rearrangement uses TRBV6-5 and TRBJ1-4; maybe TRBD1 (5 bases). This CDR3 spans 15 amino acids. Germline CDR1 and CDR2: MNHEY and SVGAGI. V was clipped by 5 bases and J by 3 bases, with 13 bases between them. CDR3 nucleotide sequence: TGTGCCAGCAGTCCCTCCAGGGCGGCTAATGAAAAACTGTTTTTT. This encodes CASSPSRAANEKLFF.

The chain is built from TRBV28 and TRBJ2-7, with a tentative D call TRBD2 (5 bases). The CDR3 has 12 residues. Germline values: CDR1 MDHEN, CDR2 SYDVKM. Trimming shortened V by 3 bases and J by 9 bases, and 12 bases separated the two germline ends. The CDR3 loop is CASSLEVSGQYF. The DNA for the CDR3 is TGTGCCAGCAGTTTGGAGGTCTCTGGGCAGTACTTC.

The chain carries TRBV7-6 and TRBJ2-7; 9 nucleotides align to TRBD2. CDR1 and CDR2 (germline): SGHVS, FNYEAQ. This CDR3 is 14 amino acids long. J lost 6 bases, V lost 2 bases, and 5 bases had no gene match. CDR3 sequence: CASSLSRGGGEQYF. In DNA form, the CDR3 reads TGTGCCAGCAGCTTATCGCGGGGGGGTGGCGAGCAGTACTTC.

CDR3 sequence: CASSSGRGNTEAFF. CDR3 in DNA: TGTGCCAGCAGTTCTGGGAGGGGGAACACTGAAGCTTTCTTT. The chain carries TRBV6-1 and TRBJ1-1; the D gene is possibly TRBD1 (5 bases). The germline V gene encodes CDR1 MNHNS and CDR2 SASEGT. V dropped 5 bases and J dropped 1 base, with 11 bases sitting between them. CDR3 length: 14 residues.

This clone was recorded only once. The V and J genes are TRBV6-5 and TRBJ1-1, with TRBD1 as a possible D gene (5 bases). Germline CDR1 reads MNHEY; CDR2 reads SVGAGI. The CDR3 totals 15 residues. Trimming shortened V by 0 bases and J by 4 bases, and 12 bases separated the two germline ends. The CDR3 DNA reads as TGTGCCAGCAGTTACTCGTTCGGGGCGGGCACTGAAGCTTTCTTT. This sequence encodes CASSYSFGAGTEAFF.

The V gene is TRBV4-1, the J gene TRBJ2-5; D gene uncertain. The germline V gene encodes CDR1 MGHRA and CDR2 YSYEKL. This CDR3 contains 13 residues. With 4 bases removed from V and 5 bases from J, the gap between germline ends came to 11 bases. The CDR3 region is CASSPSLRETQYF. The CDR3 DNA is TGCGCCAGCAGCCCCAGCCTTAGGGAGACCCAGTACTTC.